This record looks at one TCR beta chain sequence and its context. Its specificity is unknown. The data are from a study of CD8+ T cells in alopecia areata. General study results and limits: The link between baseline CD8+ expansion and response remains uncertain with one nonresponder.

cDNA prepared by RNA extraction and subsequent reverse transcription served as the template for sequencing. Method: immunoSEQ multiplex PCR; TCRdb's copy keeps in-frame clones and lacks some. This table has some 170,000 clones, around half appearing once. The CDR3 length is 15 residues. The V and J ends lost 1 base and 1 base respectively, with 8 bases between them. Indicated treatment: oral pan-JAK inhibitor, 5-10 mg twice daily. The sample in question was CD8+ T cells sorted from blood, obtained at week 24, from a patient treated with tofacitinib. The chain couples TRBV23-1 to TRBJ1-5; D not resolved. TRBV23-1 is labeled an ORF, and its function is uncertain. The clonotype originates from a human donor with alopecia areata. This chain's CDR3 is CASSQLRKSNQPQHF. CDR3 nucleotides: TGCGCCAGCAGTCAATTGAGGAAAAGCAATCAGCCCCAGCATTTT.